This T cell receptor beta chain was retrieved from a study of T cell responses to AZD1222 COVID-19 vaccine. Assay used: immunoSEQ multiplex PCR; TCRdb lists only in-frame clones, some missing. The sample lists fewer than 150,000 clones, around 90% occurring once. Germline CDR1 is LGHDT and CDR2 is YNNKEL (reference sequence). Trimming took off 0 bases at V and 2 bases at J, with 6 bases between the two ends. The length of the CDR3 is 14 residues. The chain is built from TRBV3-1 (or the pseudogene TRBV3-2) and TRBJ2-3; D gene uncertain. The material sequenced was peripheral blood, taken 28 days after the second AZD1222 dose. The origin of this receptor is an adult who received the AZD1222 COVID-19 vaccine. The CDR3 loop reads CASSQDPTTDTQYF. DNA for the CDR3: TGTGCCAGCAGCCAAGATCCCACCACAGATACGCAGTATTTT.